This T cell receptor beta chain was sequenced during a study of vaccination and CD4 T cells after COVID-19. Overall study context: Cells were stimulated with overlapping spike peptide pools from SARS-CoV-2, HCoV-NL63, HCoV-OC43 and HCoV-229E.

The CDR3 runs to 17 residues. This clonotype was found a few times. Its specificity is not known. The Oncomine TCR Beta short-read assay sequenced DNA from cultured CD4+ T cells. MiXCR, applied by TCRdb to the PCR reads, yields one record per CDR3 protein. The top ten clones hold about 3% of a sample with tens of thousands of distinct CDR3 sequences, about 53% of them seen once. Overall study results and limits: Looking at convalescent patients, a median approximately 86% of reactive clones were present only post-vaccination.

Sample treatment: roughly nine-day PBMC culture with coronavirus spike peptide pools or control peptides (ViraFEST assay). PCR positivity dates ran from March to December 2020, preceding US Alpha, Beta and Delta variants. This clonotype was sampled from a human donor who had recovered from COVID-19. This chain links TRBV21-1 with TRBJ2-3; whether TRBD2, the table's D call, matches the DNA was not checked. TRBV21-1 is a pseudogene locus. The sample comprised CD4+ T cells from blood, cultured in vitro. CDR3 sequence (DNA): TGTGCCAGCAGCAAATTGACCGGGACTAGCAAGGCAGATACGCAGTATTTT. This translates into CASSKLTGTSKADTQYF.